The 25 T cell receptor beta chains presented below share a single source sample, sequenced in a study of T-cell reconstitution after alpha-beta-depleted transplantation in children. Molecular barcoding with unique molecular identifiers was used for the TCRbeta library. TCRdb fed the PCR reads into MiXCR, producing one record per CDR3 protein. The sample shows around 530,000 distinct CDR3 sequences, around a third of them seen only once. This material consisted of PBMCs from the stem cell graft donor, taken from the stem cell graft. These receptor sequences come from a human donor who donated a stem cell graft to a child with aplastic anemia.

V and J are TRBV6-1 and TRBJ2-3; the D is unclear. CDR3 length: 14 amino acids. The ends were cut back, 6 bases at V and 0 bases at J, with 10 bases in the middle. Per the germline V gene, CDR1 is MNHNS and CDR2 is SASEGT. The CDR3 reads CASRVTSSTDTQYF. For the CDR3, the DNA is TGTGCCAGCAGGGTAACTTCTAGCACAGATACGCAGTATTTT.

V is TRBV7-7 and J is TRBJ2-7; D uncertain. In germline, CDR1 is SSHAT, CDR2 FNYEAQ (reference sequence). This CDR3 spans 11 amino acids. The CDR3 coding sequence is TGTGAAGAAGGGTGTACCTACGAGCAGTACTTC. It specifies CEEGCTYEQYF.

This clonotype showed up just a few times. The gene calls are TRBV7-8 and TRBJ1-1; D remains unclear. The V and J ends lost 0 bases and 0 bases respectively, with 8 bases between them. CDR3 length equals 15 residues. Looked up from germline, CDR1 is SGHVS and CDR2 is FQNEAQ. The CDR3 DNA is TGTGCCAGCAGCTTAGCAGGGCCCTTGAACACTGAAGCTTTCTTT. Residues: CASSLAGPLNTEAFF.

This clonotype was recorded a few times. This chain links TRBV20-1 with TRBJ2-3; D is undetermined. Trimming shortened V by 5 bases and J by 3 bases, and 12 bases separated the two germline ends. Looked up from germline, CDR1 is DFQATT and CDR2 is SNEGSKA (reference sequence). The length of the CDR3 is 13 residues. The CDR3 region has the DNA TGCAGTGCTCCCCGTCGCCAGACAGATACGCAGTATTTT. Residues: CSAPRRQTDTQYF.

This clonotype was seen only a few times. V is TRBV12-3 or TRBV12-4 and J is TRBJ2-1; 11 bases are shared with TRBD2. The trim removed 3 bases at V and 2 bases at J, leaving 6 bases unmatched. The CDR3 has 17 residues. The CDR3 region has the DNA TGTGCCAGCAGTTTCCTCGGGACTAGCGGTACCTACAATGAGCAGTTCTTC. It translates to CASSFLGTSGTYNEQFF.

The rearrangement joins TRBV30 to TRBJ2-2, with 9 bases that match TRBD2. This CDR3 has 16 amino acids. Germline V gene lookup returns CDR1 GTSNPN and CDR2 SVGIG (reference sequence). V was pared by 1 base and J by 2 bases, with 5 bases of the junction left unmatched. CDR3 loop: CAWSGIAGVNTGELFF. The CDR3 DNA reads TGTGCCTGGAGTGGGATAGCGGGAGTAAACACCGGGGAGCTGTTTTTT.

This clonotype came up a few times. The rearrangement links TRBV28 to TRBJ2-3; D may be TRBD1 or TRBD2 (5 bases each). Germline-derived CDR1 and CDR2 are MDHEN and SYDVKM. V lost 4 bases and J 1 base, leaving 21 bases between the germline ends. The length of the CDR3 is 18 residues. CDR3 nucleotide sequence: TGTGCCAGCAGTTCCGGACGGGACCCCATGAGCGGCACAGATACGCAGTATTTT. Protein: CASSSGRDPMSGTDTQYF.

The chain links TRBV20-1 to TRBJ1-1; D is uncertain. Germline CDR1 reads DFQATT; CDR2 reads SNEGSKA (reference sequence). V lost 6 bases, J lost 10 bases, and 18 bases lay in between. This CDR3 is built from 12 residues. CDR3 DNA sequence: TGCAGTGCCAACCCTACTCAGAGACTAGCTTTCTTT. Translating gives CSANPTQRLAFF.

CDR3 in DNA: TGTGCCAGCAGCTTGCTAGCGCCGAACACCGGGGAGCTGTTTTTT. Protein product: CASSLLAPNTGELFF. This chain joins TRBV5-4 and TRBJ2-2, with D possibly being TRBD2 (6 bases). Looked up from germline, CDR1 is SGHNT and CDR2 is YYREEE (reference sequence). This CDR3 is 15 amino acids long. The V and J ends lost 1 base and 0 bases respectively, with 7 bases between them. The full variable domain, with the rest looked up from reference TRBV5-4 and TRBJ2-2, is ETGVTQSPTHLIKTRGQQVTLRCSSQSGHNTVSWYQQALGQGPQFIFQYYREEENGRGNFPPRFSGLQFPNYSSELNVNALELDDSALYLCASSLLAPNTGELFFGEGSRLTVL.

The chain employs TRBV20-1 and TRBJ2-7, with D perhaps given as TRBD1 or TRBD2 (7 bases each). This CDR3 spans 15 amino acids. Germline CDR1 DFQATT, CDR2 SNEGSKA (reference sequence). Trimming left V 1 base short and J 1 base short, with 14 bases between. CDR3 region: CSARVGAGQSYEQYF. The CDR3 DNA reads TGCAGTGCTAGAGTGGGAGCGGGACAGTCCTACGAGCAGTACTTC.

This clonotype was observed a handful of times. The chain couples TRBV18 to TRBJ1-2; no clear D gene. V lost 5 bases and J lost 5, with 9 bases in between. CDR1 and CDR2 from the germline V gene are KGHSH and LQKENI. This CDR3 contains 12 residues. The CDR3 spells CASSSREYGYTF. The CDR3 bases are TGTGCCAGCTCATCGAGAGAGTATGGCTACACCTTC.

The V and J genes are TRBV5-1 and TRBJ2-3; 7 nucleotides match TRBD1. The length of the CDR3 is 14 residues. The germline CDR1 and CDR2 sequences are SGHRS and YFSETQ. After removal of 4 bases from V and 5 bases from J, the junction contained 7 bases not matched to a gene. CDR3 nucleotides: TGCGCCAGCAGCCCAAGACAGGGTGAAGATACGCAGTATTTT. It translates to CASSPRQGEDTQYF.

The chain recombines TRBV3-1 with TRBJ2-5; no definite D call. Between the trimmed V and J ends, which lost 2 bases and 5 bases, there was a span of 6 bases. Germline V CDR1 and CDR2: LGHDT, YNNKEL (reference sequence). CDR3 length: 12 residues. In DNA, the CDR3 is TGTGCCAGCAGCCAATTCGATGAGACCCAGTACTTC. It encodes CASSQFDETQYF.

The chain links TRBV7-8 to TRBJ2-1; 7 nucleotides line up with TRBD2. This CDR3 contains 15 residues. After removal of 4 bases from V and 4 bases from J, the junction contained 7 bases not matched to a gene. CDR1 SGHVS and CDR2 FQNEAQ come from the germline V gene. The CDR3, as DNA: TGTGCCAGCAGCTCTAGGCGGGAGAGGTACAATGAGCAGTTCTTC. It translates to CASSSRRERYNEQFF.

In this sample, this clonotype turned up many times. This rearrangement joins TRBV5-1 to TRBJ1-1; perhaps TRBD1 as D (5 bases). Trimming took 1 base from V and 4 from J, leaving 11 bases between them. Germline loops: CDR1 SGHRS, CDR2 YFSETQ. The CDR3 length is 14 residues. The CDR3, as DNA: TGCGCCAGCAGCTTGAGAGGCGGGGGCACTGAAGCTTTCTTT. This encodes CASSLRGGGTEAFF. Based on the CDR3 plus reference TRBV5-1 and TRBJ1-1, the full variable domain is KAGVTQTPRYLIKTRGQQVTLSCSPISGHRSVSWYQQTPGQGLQFLFEYFSETQRNKGNFPGRFSGRQFSNSRSEMNVSTLELGDSALYLCASSLRGGGTEAFFGQGTRLTVV.

CDR3: CASSPGDRAYSPLHF. The CDR3, as DNA: TGTGCCAGCTCACCAGGGGACAGGGCTTATTCACCCCTCCACTTT. The gene calls are TRBV18 and TRBJ1-6; 9 nucleotides align to TRBD1. The germline CDR1 and CDR2 sequences are KGHSH and LQKENI. The V gene end was trimmed by 2 bases and the J gene end by 8 bases; junction bases not matched to a gene: 4. The CDR3 totals 15 residues.

The chain joins TRBV29-1 to TRBJ2-3; D remains ambiguous. Deletions cut 6 bases from V and 2 bases from J, with 6 bases between. The CDR3 length is 11 residues. The germline V gene encodes CDR1 SQVTM and CDR2 ANQGSEA. The CDR3 protein is CSVGNTDTQYF. DNA of the CDR3: TGCAGCGTAGGGAACACAGATACGCAGTATTTT.

The gene calls are TRBV5-1 and TRBJ2-3; no definite D call. Germline CDR1 is SGHRS and CDR2 is YFSETQ. V gave up 0 bases and J gave up 14 bases, with 19 bases separating them. CDR3 length: 14 residues. The CDR3 bases are TGCGCCAGCAGCTTGGGACGCCCTGGTTATTTTGCGTATTTT. The encoded protein is CASSLGRPGYFAYF. Together with reference TRBV5-1 and TRBJ2-3, the CDR3 gives the full variable domain: KAGVTQTPRYLIKTRGQQVTLSCSPISGHRSVSWYQQTPGQGLQFLFEYFSETQRNKGNFPGRFSGRQFSNSRSEMNVSTLELGDSALYLCASSLGRPGYFAYFGPGTRLTVL.

The chain employs TRBV6-1 and TRBJ1-1; unclear D gene. Trimming shortened V by 6 bases and J by 1 base, and 12 bases separated the two germline ends. Looked up from germline, CDR1 is MNHNS and CDR2 is SASEGT. The CDR3 consists of 14 residues. CDR3 protein: CASSNDWGNTEAFF. In nucleotides, the CDR3 is TGTGCCAGCAGCAATGATTGGGGGAACACTGAAGCTTTCTTT.

The rearrangement links TRBV9 to TRBJ2-1, with TRBD2 matching over 7 bases. The germline gives CDR1 SGDLS, CDR2 YYNGEE. The trim removed 3 bases at V and 0 bases at J, leaving 9 bases unmatched. The CDR3 extends over 17 amino acids. The CDR3 sequence is CASSEALAPSSYNEQFF. CDR3 nucleotide sequence: TGTGCCAGCAGCGAGGCACTAGCGCCGAGCTCCTACAATGAGCAGTTCTTC.

This clonotype has only a few counts. The rearrangement links TRBV7-6 to TRBJ1-4; 10 nucleotides agree with TRBD1. This CDR3 has 16 amino acids. With 1 base clipped from V and 3 bases from J, the junction kept 2 bases outside the gene matches. Germline V gene lookup returns CDR1 SGHVS and CDR2 FNYEAQ. The CDR3 region is CASSLGQGAANEKLFF. The CDR3 bases are TGTGCCAGCAGCTTAGGACAGGGGGCAGCTAATGAAAAACTGTTTTTT.

This clonotype was counted a few times. The chain couples TRBV28 to TRBJ2-7, with a tentative D call TRBD2 (5 bases). Trimming stripped 8 bases from V and 10 bases from J, with 15 bases between. The CDR3 consists of 11 residues. Germline-derived CDR1 and CDR2 are MDHEN and SYDVKM. In DNA, the CDR3 is TGTGCCAGCGGTTCGGGATACAAACAGTACTTC. It specifies CASGSGYKQYF.

This chain connects TRBV20-1 to TRBJ2-3; 9 bases map to TRBD2. The CDR3 contains 15 residues. Germline CDR1 is DFQATT and CDR2 is SNEGSKA (reference sequence). V lost 1 base, J lost 4 bases, and 6 bases stayed unmatched. The CDR3 nucleotides are TGCAGTGCTAGAGGGGTAGCGGGAGTGGCAGATACGCAGTATTTT. It specifies CSARGVAGVADTQYF.

The gene calls are TRBV7-2 and TRBJ1-2, with D possibly matching TRBD1 (5 bases). V was pared by 6 bases and J by 8 bases, with 16 bases between. Looked up from germline, CDR1 is SGHTA and CDR2 is FQGNSA. CDR3 length equals 13 residues. The CDR3 nucleotides are TGTGCCAGCAGTCCCCGGGGCCACGGCGGCTACACCTTC. Encoded protein: CASSPRGHGGYTF. Variable domain in full (rest from reference TRBV7-2 and TRBJ1-2): GAGVSQSPSNKVTEKGKDVELRCDPISGHTALYWYRQSLGQGLEFLIYFQGNSAPDKSGLPSDRFSAERTGGSVSTLTIQRTQQEDSAVYLCASSPRGHGGYTFGSGTRLTVV.

The CDR3 sequence is CASSPGGGYEAFF. In DNA, the CDR3 is TGTGCCAGCAGCCCCGGGGGAGGGTATGAAGCTTTCTTT. V usage is TRBV7-3 and J usage is TRBJ1-1; weak D call: TRBD1 (5 bases). Per germline, CDR1 SGHTA and CDR2 FQGTGA. The CDR3 is 13 amino acids. V was pared by 5 bases and J by 7 bases, with 14 bases between.